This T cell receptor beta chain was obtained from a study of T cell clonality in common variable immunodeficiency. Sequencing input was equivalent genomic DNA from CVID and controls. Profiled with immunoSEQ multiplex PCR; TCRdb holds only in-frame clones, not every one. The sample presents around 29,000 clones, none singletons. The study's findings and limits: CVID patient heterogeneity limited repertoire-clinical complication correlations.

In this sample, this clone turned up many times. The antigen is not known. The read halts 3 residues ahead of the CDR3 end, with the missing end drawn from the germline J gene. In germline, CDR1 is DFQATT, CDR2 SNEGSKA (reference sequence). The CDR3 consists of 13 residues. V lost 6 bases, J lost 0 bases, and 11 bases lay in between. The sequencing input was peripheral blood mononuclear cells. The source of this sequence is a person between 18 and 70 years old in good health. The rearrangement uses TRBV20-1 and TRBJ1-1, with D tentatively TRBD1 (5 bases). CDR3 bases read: TGCAGTGCCACACGGGGGATGAACACTGAA. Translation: CSATRGMNTE. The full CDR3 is CSATRGMNTEAFF.